Following are 8 T cell receptor beta chains from one sample sequenced in a study. In TCRdb, the 5' RACE reads were re-called with MiXCR into one record per CDR3 protein. The sample records approximately 5,000 distinct CDR3 sequences, 50% to 65% being singletons. The specimen sequenced was memory CD4+ T cells sorted from blood. Subset given: memory CD4+ T cells, CD4+CD45RO+CD25-. These TCRs come from a female donor with breast cancer.

This clonotype was picked up a small number of times. This chain uses TRBV10-3 with TRBJ2-5; D may be TRBD1 (6 bases). The CDR3 spans 14 residues. Trimming stripped 2 bases from V and 1 base from J, with 8 bases between. Looked up from germline, CDR1 is ENHRY and CDR2 is SYGVKD. CDR3 sequence (DNA): TGTGCCATCAGTGAGGGACAGATCCAAGAGACCCAGTACTTC. It codes for CAISEGQIQETQYF.

The V call is TRBV7-2, the J call TRBJ2-1, with 10 nucleotides matching TRBD2. This CDR3 comprises 14 residues. The germline V gene encodes CDR1 SGHTA and CDR2 FQGNSA. V lost 5 bases and J lost 9; bases outside the gene matches: 7. CDR3 protein: CASSPSGGKVEQFF. CDR3 sequence (DNA): TGTGCCAGCAGCCCTAGCGGGGGAAAGGTTGAGCAGTTCTTC.

The chain employs TRBV20-1 and TRBJ2-1; 14 bases match TRBD2. Trimming took 2 bases from V and 4 from J; bases not matched to a gene: 13. The CDR3 runs 19 residues. Germline V gene data show CDR1 as DFQATT and CDR2 as SNEGSKA (reference sequence). This chain's CDR3 is CSARHPGLAGEAEYNEQFF. CDR3 in DNA: TGCAGTGCTAGACATCCGGGACTAGCGGGAGAGGCGGAGTACAATGAGCAGTTCTTC.

The CDR3 region is CASSTGTSGLGQFF. The CDR3 DNA sequence: TGTGCCAGCTCAACTGGGACTAGCGGACTTGGGCAGTTCTTC. The rearrangement joins TRBV18 to TRBJ2-1; TRBD2 aligns across 11 bases. Looked up from germline, CDR1 is KGHSH and CDR2 is LQKENI. J lost 12 bases, V lost 5 bases, and 9 bases had no gene match. This CDR3 is built from 14 residues.

This clonotype showed up just a few times. At one end the junction does not follow the germline gene, possibly because of a read error. The chain has TRBV12-3 or TRBV12-4 and TRBJ1-2; tentatively, D is TRBD1 (5 bases). The CDR3 consists of 14 residues. CDR3 sequence reads: CASSQDGTYYGYTF. The CDR3 nucleotides are TGCGCCAGCAGCCAAGACGGGACCTACTATGGCTACACCTTC.

V is TRBV12-3 or TRBV12-4 and J is TRBJ2-3, with a possible D match to TRBD1 (5 bases). Trimming stripped 5 bases from V and 1 base from J, with 13 bases between. This CDR3 is 15 amino acids long. The CDR3 spells CASSVSTGRTDTQYF. Here the CDR3 DNA reads TGTGCCAGCAGTGTCTCCACAGGCCGCACAGATACGCAGTATTTT.

The chain couples TRBV20-1 to TRBJ2-5; D not certain. The CDR3 runs to 11 residues. Germline lookup yields CDR1 DFQATT and CDR2 SNEGSKA (reference sequence). Trimming cost V 5 bases and J 0 bases, with 4 bases left between them. CDR3 residues: CSAANQETQYF. The CDR3 DNA reads as TGCAGTGCTGCTAACCAAGAGACCCAGTACTTC.

This clonotype is termed medium-sized. The V and J genes are TRBV7-6 and TRBJ2-3, with D possibly called TRBD1 or TRBD2 (5 bases each). V gave up 10 bases and J gave up 1 base, with 21 bases separating them. The germline gives CDR1 SGHVS, CDR2 FNYEAQ. The CDR3 covers 16 residues. Here the CDR3 reads CATARNRDGGTDTQYF. In nucleotides, the CDR3 is TGTGCCACCGCCCGAAACCGGGACGGTGGCACAGATACGCAGTATTTT. The variable domain in full, with the rest retrieved from reference TRBV7-6 and TRBJ2-3, is GAGVSQSPRYKVTKRGQDVALRCDPISGHVSLYWYRQALGQGPEFLTYFNYEAQQDKSGLPNDRFSAERPEGSISTLTIQRTEQRDSAMYRCATARNRDGGTDTQYFGPGTRLTVL.